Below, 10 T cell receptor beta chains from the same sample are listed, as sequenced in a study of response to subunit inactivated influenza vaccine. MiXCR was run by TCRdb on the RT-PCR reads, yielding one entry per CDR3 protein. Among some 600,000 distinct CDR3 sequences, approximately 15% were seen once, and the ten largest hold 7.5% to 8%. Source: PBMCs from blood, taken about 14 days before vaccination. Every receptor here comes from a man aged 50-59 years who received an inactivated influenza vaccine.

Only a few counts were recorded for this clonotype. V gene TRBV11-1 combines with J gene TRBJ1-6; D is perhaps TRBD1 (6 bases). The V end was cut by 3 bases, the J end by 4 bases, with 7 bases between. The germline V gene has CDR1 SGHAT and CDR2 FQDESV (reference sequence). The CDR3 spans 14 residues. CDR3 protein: CASSFRGYNSPLHF. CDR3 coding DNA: TGTGCCAGCAGCTTTAGGGGGTATAATTCACCCCTCCACTTT. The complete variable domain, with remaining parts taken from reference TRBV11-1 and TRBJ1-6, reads EAEVAQSPRYKITEKSQAVAFWCDPISGHATLYWYRQILGQGPELLVQFQDESVVDDSQLPKDRFSAERLKGVDSTLKIQPAELGDSAMYLCASSFRGYNSPLHFGNGTRLTVT.

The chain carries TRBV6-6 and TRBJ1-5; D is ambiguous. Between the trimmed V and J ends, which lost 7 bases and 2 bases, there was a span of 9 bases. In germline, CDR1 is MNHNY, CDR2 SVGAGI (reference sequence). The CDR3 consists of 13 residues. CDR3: CASNPWRNQPQHF. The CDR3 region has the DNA TGTGCCAGCAACCCCTGGCGCAATCAGCCCCAGCATTTT.

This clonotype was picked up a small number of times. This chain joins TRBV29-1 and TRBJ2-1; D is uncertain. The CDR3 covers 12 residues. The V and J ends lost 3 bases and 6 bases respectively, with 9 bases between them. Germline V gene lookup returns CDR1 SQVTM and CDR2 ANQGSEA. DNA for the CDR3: TGCAGCGTTGATATAGCCGCCAATGAGCAGTTCTTC. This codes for CSVDIAANEQFF.

CDR3 protein: CASSPPTNNYGYTF. The CDR3 DNA is TGTGCCAGCAGTCCACCGACAAACAACTATGGCTACACCTTC. The gene calls are TRBV12-3 or TRBV12-4 and TRBJ1-2, with unresolved D. There are 14 residues in the CDR3. The germline V and J ends were trimmed by 5 bases and 2 bases, with 12 bases remaining between them.

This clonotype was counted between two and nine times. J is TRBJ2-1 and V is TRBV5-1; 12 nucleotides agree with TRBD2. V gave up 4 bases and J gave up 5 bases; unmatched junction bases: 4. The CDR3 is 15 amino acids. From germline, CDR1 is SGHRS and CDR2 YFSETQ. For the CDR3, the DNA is TGCGCCAGCAGCCCGACTAGCGGGGGAAACAATGAGCAGTTCTTC. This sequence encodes CASSPTSGGNNEQFF.

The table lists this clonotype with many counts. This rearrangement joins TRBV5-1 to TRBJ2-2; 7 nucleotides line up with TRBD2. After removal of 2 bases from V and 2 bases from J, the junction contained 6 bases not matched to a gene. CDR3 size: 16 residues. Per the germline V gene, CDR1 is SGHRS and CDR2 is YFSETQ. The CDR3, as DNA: TGCGCCAGCAGCTTTTCCGCTAGCGGAAACACCGGGGAGCTGTTTTTT. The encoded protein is CASSFSASGNTGELFF.

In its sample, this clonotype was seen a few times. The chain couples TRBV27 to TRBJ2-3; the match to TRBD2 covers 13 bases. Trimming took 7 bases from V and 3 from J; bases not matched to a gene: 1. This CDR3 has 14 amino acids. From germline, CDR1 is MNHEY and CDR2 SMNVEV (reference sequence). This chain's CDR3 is CASMGLAGTDTQYF. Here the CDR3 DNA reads TGTGCCAGCATGGGACTAGCGGGGACAGATACGCAGTATTTT.

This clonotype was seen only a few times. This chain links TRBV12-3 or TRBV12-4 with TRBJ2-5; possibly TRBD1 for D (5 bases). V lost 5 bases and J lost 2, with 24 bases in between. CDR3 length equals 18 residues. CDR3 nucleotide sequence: TGTGCCAGCAGTCTAGGGGAAGGGTGGCAGGGAAGTCAAGAGACCCAGTACTTC. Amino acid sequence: CASSLGEGWQGSQETQYF.

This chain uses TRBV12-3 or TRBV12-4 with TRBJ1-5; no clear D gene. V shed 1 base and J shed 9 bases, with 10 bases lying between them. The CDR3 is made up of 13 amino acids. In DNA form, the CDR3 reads TGTGCCAGCAGTTTAGGTGCCCCGGGGCCCCAGCATTTT. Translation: CASSLGAPGPQHF.

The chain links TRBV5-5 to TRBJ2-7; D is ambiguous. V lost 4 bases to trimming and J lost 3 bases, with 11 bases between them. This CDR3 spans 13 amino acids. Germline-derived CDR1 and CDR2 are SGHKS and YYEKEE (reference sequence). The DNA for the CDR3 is TGTGCCAGCAGCGTAAACTTTTTCTACGAGCAGTACTTC. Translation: CASSVNFFYEQYF.